The rows below give T cell receptor beta chains drawn from one sample of a study of blood T cell repertoires in COVID-19. Method: immunoSEQ multiplex PCR; TCRdb's copy keeps in-frame clones and lacks some. This sample carries approximately 200,000 clones, approximately 84% of them seen once, and the ten largest clones take 2% to 2.5%. The sequenced sample was peripheral blood. Receptors originate from a woman aged 60-75 years with acute or convalescent COVID-19. Both conserved end residues are part of each CDR3. Fields, in order: J gene, V gene, CDR3 length, clone size, CDR3 protein. Rows give clone size only sometimes, using once, few, many, or a class for an expanded clone.

j_gene: TRBJ1-1; v_gene: TRBV9; len: 16; abundance: .; CDR3aa: CASSVGSSTGITEAFF
j_gene: TRBJ1-1; v_gene: TRBV28; len: 14; abundance: .; CDR3aa: CASSLGHTSTEAFF
j_gene: TRBJ1-5; v_gene: TRBV6-6; len: 15; abundance: .; CDR3aa: CASSQMGGYNQPQHF
j_gene: TRBJ1-1; v_gene: TRBV2; len: 13; abundance: .; CDR3aa: CASGRQENTEAFF
j_gene: TRBJ2-1; v_gene: TRBV6-2/TRBV6-3; len: 17; abundance: .; CDR3aa: CASSQQGRTTGLNEQFF
j_gene: TRBJ2-7; v_gene: TRBV5-1; len: 16; abundance: .; CDR3aa: CASSVIPGQGAGTTYF
j_gene: TRBJ1-4; v_gene: TRBV19; len: 14; abundance: .; CDR3aa: CASSARTGNEKLFF
j_gene: TRBJ2-3; v_gene: TRBV9; len: 13; abundance: .; CDR3aa: CASSAYDGLPSYF
j_gene: TRBJ2-7; v_gene: TRBV9; len: 15; abundance: once; CDR3aa: CASSENPGTGNEQYF
j_gene: TRBJ1-5; v_gene: TRBV19; len: 16; abundance: .; CDR3aa: CASSTVGQGASQPQHF
j_gene: TRBJ2-7; v_gene: TRBV5-1; len: 14; abundance: .; CDR3aa: CASSLEGQIYEQYF
j_gene: TRBJ1-5; v_gene: TRBV7-8; len: 16; abundance: once; CDR3aa: CASSLEEAARDQPQHF
j_gene: TRBJ1-2; v_gene: TRBV12-3/TRBV12-4; len: 13; abundance: .; CDR3aa: CASSMDRNYGYTF
j_gene: TRBJ1-1; v_gene: TRBV6-5; len: 13; abundance: .; CDR3aa: CASSQYRGPLAFF
j_gene: TRBJ2-2; v_gene: TRBV5-4; len: 15; abundance: .; CDR3aa: CASSLDRRNTGELFF
j_gene: TRBJ1-2; v_gene: TRBV20-1; len: 11; abundance: once; CDR3aa: CSARVFMGYTF
j_gene: TRBJ1-3; v_gene: TRBV3-1/TRBV3-2; len: 16; abundance: .; CDR3aa: CASSQVLGSSGNTIYF
j_gene: TRBJ2-2; v_gene: TRBV3-1/TRBV3-2; len: 16; abundance: .; CDR3aa: CASSPRGGSRTGELFF
j_gene: TRBJ2-2; v_gene: TRBV7-8; len: 16; abundance: .; CDR3aa: CASSLVAQANTGELFF
j_gene: TRBJ1-1; v_gene: TRBV19; len: 13; abundance: .; CDR3aa: CASGREGRTEAFF